This T cell receptor beta chain was recovered during a study of blood T cell repertoires in COVID-19 (dated by TCRdb to the early 2020s). Context from the whole study: The collaborator samples originated in the United States, Italy and Spain and spanned the acute and convalescent phases of COVID-19. Nearly every sample came with metadata listing a de-identified subject ID, COVID-19 status, age in years and sex. The samples were drawn from two sources: the first 160 participants of the ongoing ImmuneRACE study, and approximately 1,300 subjects contributed by 6 global collaborators. Deeply sampled blood TCRbeta repertoires from subjects exposed to, actively infected with, or recovered from COVID-19 were included in the dataset. Where HLA class I and class II types were available, the types were taken from metadata supplied by the sample provider, not from assay-based typing. A freely available public database, intended as a resource for researchers studying the immune response to SARS-CoV-2, is where the repertoires were released. The prospective study material was composed of cDNA or gDNA derived from T cells, B-cell-depleted T cells, or PBMCs.

The collaborating institutions used their own protocols to collect whole blood in K2EDTA tubes. For TCRbeta analysis, collaborator samples were shipped as frozen whole blood, as isolated PBMCs, or as DNA extracted from either sample type. CDR1 and CDR2 are read off the germline V gene as SGHTA and FQGNSA. Trimming leaves V shorter by 1 base and J shorter by 5 bases, with the junction holding 7 bases beyond the gene matches. From the cysteine through the phenylalanine, the CDR3 covers 15 amino acids. CDR3 DNA is the only sequence kept; it has 45 bases, read in frame from the first base. The immunoSEQ Assay, a bias-controlled multiplex PCR, was used to amplify TCRbeta CDR3 regions from genomic DNA. The authors' analysis ran thus. The number of nucleated cells in each sample was estimated by amplification of reference gene primers within the assay. To quantify the absolute abundance of each unique TCRbeta CDR3 rearrangement, sequence reads were collapsed and filtered. Productive Simpson clonality was computed per sample as the square root of Simpson's diversity index over productive rearrangements. As stored in TCRdb, this immuneACCESS dataset retains in-frame rearrangements with V and J assigned. A fraction of the clones does not appear; measured against another copy, unresolved V genes explain less than half of the discrepancy, and the remainder lacks a known reason. The V and J calls and clone size are taken from that table; D and trimming were inferred from the DNA. The sample table records hundreds of thousands of clones; more than 65% of these occur just once. 7.9% of the sample comes from the top ten.

The paper as a whole reports these results and caveats: The amount of clinical and demographic metadata varied by source and participant and was provided uncurated.

This clone was found a few times. Its antigen is currently not known. Per-base quality was not reported, and no clone a single base away is much larger than it. This clonotype was sampled from an elderly woman with acute or convalescent COVID-19. The rearranged segments are TRBV7-2 and TRBJ1-2, with 7 bases in between that match TRBD1. Input material: peripheral blood. The nucleotide sequence reads TGTGCCAGCAGCTTAGGAGGACAGGAGCCTTATGGCTACACCTTC. Its product reads: CASSLGGQEPYGYTF.